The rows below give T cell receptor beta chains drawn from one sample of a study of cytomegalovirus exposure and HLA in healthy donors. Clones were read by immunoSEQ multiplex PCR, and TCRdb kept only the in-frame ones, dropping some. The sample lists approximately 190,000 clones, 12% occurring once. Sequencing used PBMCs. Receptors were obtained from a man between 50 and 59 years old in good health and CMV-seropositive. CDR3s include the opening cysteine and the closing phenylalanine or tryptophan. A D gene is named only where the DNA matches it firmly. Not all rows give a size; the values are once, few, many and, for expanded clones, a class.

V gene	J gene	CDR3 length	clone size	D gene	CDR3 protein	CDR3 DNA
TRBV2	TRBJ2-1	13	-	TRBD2	CASRDWRGNEQFF	TGTGCCAGCCGTGACTGGCGGGGGAATGAGCAGTTCTTC
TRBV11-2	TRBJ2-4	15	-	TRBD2	CASSLGGTSGGVWYF	TGTGCCAGCAGCTTAGGGGGGACTAGCGGGGGGGTATGGTACTTC
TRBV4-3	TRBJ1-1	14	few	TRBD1	CASSPPGQGTEAFF	TGCGCCAGCAGCCCTCCTGGACAGGGTACTGAAGCTTTCTTT
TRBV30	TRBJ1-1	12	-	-	CAWNKTGYEAFF	TGTGCCTGGAATAAGACAGGTTATGAAGCTTTCTTT
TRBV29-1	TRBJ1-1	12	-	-	CSAARGNTEAFF	TGCAGCGCCGCTAGGGGAAACACTGAAGCTTTCTTT
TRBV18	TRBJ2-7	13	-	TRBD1	CASSPKGQDMVYF	TGTGCCAGCTCACCGAAGGGACAGGACATGGTGTACTTC
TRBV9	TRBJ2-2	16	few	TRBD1	CASSTPTGGDTGELFF	TGTGCCAGCAGCACCCCGACAGGGGGCGACACCGGGGAGCTGTTTTTT
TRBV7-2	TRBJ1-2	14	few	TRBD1	CASSLPGQGDGYTF	TGTGCCAGCAGCTTACCGGGACAGGGAGACGGCTACACCTTC
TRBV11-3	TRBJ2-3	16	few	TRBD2	CASSSQRGSQEDTQYF	TGTGCCAGCAGCTCACAGCGGGGTTCGCAGGAGGATACGCAGTATTTT
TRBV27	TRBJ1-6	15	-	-	CASGFRGSYNSPLHF	TGTGCCAGCGGATTCAGGGGCTCCTATAATTCACCCCTCCACTTT
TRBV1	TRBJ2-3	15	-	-	CTSSQETESTDTQYF	TGCACCAGCAGCCAAGAGACAGAGAGCACAGATACGCAGTATTTT
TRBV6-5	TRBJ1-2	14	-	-	CASSDGRRDYGYTF	TGTGCCAGCAGCGATGGACGGCGGGACTATGGCTACACCTTC
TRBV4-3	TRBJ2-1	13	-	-	CASSQDTGTEQFF	TGCGCCAGCAGCCAAGACACCGGGACAGAGCAGTTCTTC
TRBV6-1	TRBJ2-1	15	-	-	CASSEQGQLYNEQFF	TGTGCCAGCAGTGAACAGGGGCAGCTCTACAATGAGCAGTTCTTC
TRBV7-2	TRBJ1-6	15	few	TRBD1	CASSPPGQGLSPLHF	TGTGCCAGCAGCCCCCCGGGACAGGGATTATCACCCCTCCACTTT
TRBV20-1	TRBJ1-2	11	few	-	CSARRSYGYTF	TGCAGTGCTAGACGGTCCTATGGCTACACCTTC
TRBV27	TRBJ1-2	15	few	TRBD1	CASSFRDRPNYGYTF	TGTGCCAGCAGTTTCCGGGACAGGCCCAACTATGGCTACACCTTC
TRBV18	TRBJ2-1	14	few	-	CASSPNTGANEQFF	TGTGCCAGCTCACCAAATACAGGAGCCAATGAGCAGTTCTTC
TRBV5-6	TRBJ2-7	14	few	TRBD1	CASSSSGGAYEQYF	TGTGCCAGCAGCTCTTCAGGGGGCGCGTACGAGCAGTACTTC
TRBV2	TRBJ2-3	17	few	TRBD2	CASSDLVLAGDTDTQYF	TGTGCCAGCAGTGACTTAGTACTAGCGGGGGACACAGATACGCAGTATTTT
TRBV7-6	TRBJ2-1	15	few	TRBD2	CASSPRTGGVNEQFF	TGTGCCAGCAGTCCCCGGACCGGGGGGGTTAACGAGCAGTTCTTC
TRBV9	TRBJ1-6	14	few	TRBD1	CASGQGSYNSPLHF	TGTGCCAGCGGACAGGGCTCCTATAATTCACCCCTCCACTTT